This T cell receptor beta chain was sequenced during a study of CXCR3-negative and CXCR3-positive naive CD8 T cells (dated by TCRdb to about 2019). Notes on the research overall: In total, approximately 130 million TRB reads were obtained, or roughly 1.5 +/- 0.3 million reads per library. Diversity and physicochemical repertoire analyses were performed on about ten donors pooled from two independent experiments. For the TRBV-TRBJ cluster analysis, the naive subsets came from 5 donors, while the memory cells came from 3 donors.

Reads for this sample came from a NextSeq 550. The Human TCR Profiling Kit (MiLaboratory) was used to make UMI-labeled 5' RACE TRB cDNA libraries. The full amount of extracted RNA was used for cDNA synthesis, and the full amount of resulting cDNA was used for PCR amplification. Libraries were prepared in parallel using an identical number of PCR cycles. The paper's processing steps were these. With a minimum of two reads required per UMI, MIGEC and MiXCR pulled out about 50,000 +/- 10,000 unique UMI-labeled TRB cDNA molecules from each library. On average, each library contained 40,000 +/- 10,000 functional in-frame TRB CDR3 nucleotide clonotypes without stop codons. After each sample was downsampled to 5000 UMI-labeled TRB molecules, VDJtools was used to calculate diversity metrics such as normalized Shannon-Wiener and Chao1. VDJtools was used to calculate clonotype-size-weighted physicochemical properties of the central five CDR3 residues, namely interaction energy, strength, volume and Kidera factor 4. Based on TCRdb reprocessing of the reads, there is one entry per CDR3 protein sequence, and DNA is missing. The V and J calls shown here were made by TCRdb, not taken from the authors' results. The sample has tens of thousands of distinct CDR3 sequences on record. Around 1.5% of the sample rests with the top ten.

For each CD8+ T cell subset, flow sorting was done in triplicate, and 250,000 to 300,000 cells per subset went directly into RLT lysis buffer. Naive CD8+ T cells were defined stringently as CD45RO-CCR7+CD27+CD95- to exclude memory contaminants. Using standard density gradient centrifugation, peripheral blood mononuclear cells were isolated from buffy coats. Naive CXCR3-negative and CXCR3-positive CD8+ T cells were flow-sorted using a FACSAria III. An RNeasy Mini Kit was used to extract total RNA from the sorted cells. General findings and caveats noted by the study authors: Because surface CD5, which is linked to self-reactivity in mice, was comparable between the naive subsets, TCR interaction strength was also inferred from TRB CDR3 physicochemical properties. Repertoire diversity was comparably high in both naive subsets but much lower in memory CD8+ T cells. TRB CDR3s from CXCR3-positive naive cells showed higher hydrophobicity (lower Kidera factor 4), lower energy, and higher strength and volume indices than CXCR3-negative naive cells. Freshly isolated PBMCs were used for most assays because CXCR3 expression partially decreased after cryopreservation. Within the same donor, TRBV-TRBJ usage looked similar between naive CXCR3-negative and CXCR3-positive cells, but memory cells had distinct patterns.

Regarding this clonotype: What antigen it recognizes has not been identified.

The CDR3 covers 16 residues, taking in both the cysteine and the phenylalanine. No DNA is recorded. The germline V gene encodes CDR1 MNHEY and CDR2 SVGAGI. The sequence was collected from a human donor in good health. Some clones in this sample may be carry-over from other donors' samples. The rearrangement combines TRBV6-5 with TRBJ2-5. The sequenced material came from naive CXCR3- CD8+ T cells from blood. What this sample's cell subset or site label stands for: CD45RO-CCR7+CD27+CD95- naive CD8+ T cells lacking CXCR3 (TNR3-). The CDR3 has the sequence CASSYSKEAISETQYF.